These T cell receptor beta chains were read from a single sample in a study of blood T cells in healthy people across ages. From the 5' RACE reads, TCRdb called clonotypes with MiXCR, one entry per CDR3 protein. This table has roughly 800,000 distinct CDR3 sequences, about 62% appearing once. The sample comprised blood. These receptors originate from a man younger than 45 in good health. CDR3s include the opening cysteine and the closing phenylalanine or tryptophan. The order of the fields is CDR3 DNA, CDR3 protein, J gene, V gene, CDR3 length, D gene, clone size. D genes are given only for firm matches. Clone size is shown for a subset of rows, as once, few, many or a class of expanded clone.

CDR3 DNA: TGTGCCTGGCGAGGGTTAGGCTACACCTTC; CDR3 protein: CAWRGLGYTF; J gene: TRBJ1-2; V gene: TRBV30; CDR3 length: 10; D gene: -; clone size: -
CDR3 DNA: TGCAGTGCTAGTGACCCCTCCGGGGGCGGTGATACGCAGTATTTT; CDR3 protein: CSASDPSGGGDTQYF; J gene: TRBJ2-3; V gene: TRBV20-1; CDR3 length: 15; D gene: -; clone size: -
CDR3 DNA: TGCAGTGCTAGGTGGACAGGGGGCGGGTCGGAGACCCAGTACTTC; CDR3 protein: CSARWTGGGSETQYF; J gene: TRBJ2-5; V gene: TRBV20-1; CDR3 length: 15; D gene: TRBD1; clone size: -
CDR3 DNA: TGTGCCAGCAGCTCAGCGAGCGGGAGGGCATTCAATGAGCAGTTCTTC; CDR3 protein: CASSSASGRAFNEQFF; J gene: TRBJ2-1; V gene: TRBV7-9; CDR3 length: 16; D gene: TRBD2; clone size: once
CDR3 DNA: TGCAGTGCTAGTAAGGTGGGGTCGTACCAAGAGACCCAGTACTTC; CDR3 protein: CSASKVGSYQETQYF; J gene: TRBJ2-5; V gene: TRBV20-1; CDR3 length: 15; D gene: -; clone size: -
CDR3 DNA: TGTGCCAGCAGTGCTCGGGCCCACGGGTTCTTC; CDR3 protein: CASSARAHGFF; J gene: TRBJ2-1; V gene: TRBV6-1; CDR3 length: 11; D gene: -; clone size: once
CDR3 DNA: TGCAGCGTTGAGGACGGGAGTGTTCCCCCCTACAATGAGCAGTTCTTC; CDR3 protein: CSVEDGSVPPYNEQFF; J gene: TRBJ2-1; V gene: TRBV29-1; CDR3 length: 16; D gene: -; clone size: -
CDR3 DNA: TGCAGTGCTAGAGATCCGGAGAACTATCAGCCCCAGCATTTT; CDR3 protein: CSARDPENYQPQHF; J gene: TRBJ1-5; V gene: TRBV20-1; CDR3 length: 14; D gene: -; clone size: few
CDR3 DNA: TGCGCCAGCAGCCAAAACACCGGGACTCCTACGTGGGAGCAGTACTTC; CDR3 protein: CASSQNTGTPTWEQYF; J gene: TRBJ2-7; V gene: TRBV4-3; CDR3 length: 16; D gene: -; clone size: few
CDR3 DNA: TGTGCCAGCAGCTTTCAAACAGGAGAAGAGACCCAGTACTTC; CDR3 protein: CASSFQTGEETQYF; J gene: TRBJ2-5; V gene: TRBV7-2; CDR3 length: 14; D gene: -; clone size: -
CDR3 DNA: TGCAGCGTTGCTAAGGGATTTGACGAGCAGTACTTC; CDR3 protein: CSVAKGFDEQYF; J gene: TRBJ2-7; V gene: TRBV29-1; CDR3 length: 12; D gene: -; clone size: few
CDR3 DNA: TGTGCCAGCAGCCTAAGCGGTAGCGGGAGAGGTGGTGAGCAGTTCTTC; CDR3 protein: CASSLSGSGRGGEQFF; J gene: TRBJ2-1; V gene: TRBV11-2; CDR3 length: 16; D gene: TRBD2; clone size: few
CDR3 DNA: TGTGCCAGCAGCTTAGATGGCCACAACTACGAGCAGTACTTC; CDR3 protein: CASSLDGHNYEQYF; J gene: TRBJ2-7; V gene: TRBV7-9; CDR3 length: 14; D gene: -; clone size: once
CDR3 DNA: TGTGCCAGCTCACCAGGCGCCTCTGGGGCCAACGTCCTGACTTTC; CDR3 protein: CASSPGASGANVLTF; J gene: TRBJ2-6; V gene: TRBV18; CDR3 length: 15; D gene: -; clone size: -
CDR3 DNA: TGTGCCAGCAGCCAGAGCGCAGATACGCAGTATTTT; CDR3 protein: CASSQSADTQYF; J gene: TRBJ2-3; V gene: TRBV4-2; CDR3 length: 12; D gene: -; clone size: once
CDR3 DNA: TGTGCCAGCAGCTCGACGACAGTGGAAGGCTACACCTTC; CDR3 protein: CASSSTTVEGYTF; J gene: TRBJ1-2; V gene: TRBV11-2; CDR3 length: 13; D gene: -; clone size: -
CDR3 DNA: TGTGCCAGCAGAGAAGAGAGGAGGGCCTGGGCGGCCAATTTCTTT; CDR3 protein: CASREERRAWAANFF; J gene: TRBJ1-1; V gene: TRBV6-1; CDR3 length: 15; D gene: -; clone size: once
CDR3 DNA: TGTGCCAGCAGTGAACTAGCGGGGACTACAGATACGCAGTATTTT; CDR3 protein: CASSELAGTTDTQYF; J gene: TRBJ2-3; V gene: TRBV2; CDR3 length: 15; D gene: TRBD2; clone size: -
CDR3 DNA: TGTGCCAGCAGTTTGTGGGGTAACGAGCAGTACTTC; CDR3 protein: CASSLWGNEQYF; J gene: TRBJ2-7; V gene: TRBV27; CDR3 length: 12; D gene: -; clone size: -
CDR3 DNA: TGTGCCAGCAGCTTGCACGGGGGGGAAACGTACGAGCAGTACTTC; CDR3 protein: CASSLHGGETYEQYF; J gene: TRBJ2-7; V gene: TRBV5-5; CDR3 length: 15; D gene: TRBD2; clone size: few
CDR3 DNA: TGTGCCAGCAGTTACAACAGGGGGAACTACGAGCAGTACTTC; CDR3 protein: CASSYNRGNYEQYF; J gene: TRBJ2-7; V gene: TRBV6-6; CDR3 length: 14; D gene: TRBD1; clone size: -
CDR3 DNA: TGTGCCAAACGTCCCAAGCGGGGGCCAGATACGCTGTATTTT; CDR3 protein: CAKRPKRGPDTLYF; J gene: TRBJ2-3; V gene: TRBV30; CDR3 length: 14; D gene: TRBD2; clone size: once
CDR3 DNA: TGCGCCAGCAGCTTGGTCGGGTCCGACACTGAAGCTTTCTTT; CDR3 protein: CASSLVGSDTEAFF; J gene: TRBJ1-1; V gene: TRBV5-1; CDR3 length: 14; D gene: -; clone size: -